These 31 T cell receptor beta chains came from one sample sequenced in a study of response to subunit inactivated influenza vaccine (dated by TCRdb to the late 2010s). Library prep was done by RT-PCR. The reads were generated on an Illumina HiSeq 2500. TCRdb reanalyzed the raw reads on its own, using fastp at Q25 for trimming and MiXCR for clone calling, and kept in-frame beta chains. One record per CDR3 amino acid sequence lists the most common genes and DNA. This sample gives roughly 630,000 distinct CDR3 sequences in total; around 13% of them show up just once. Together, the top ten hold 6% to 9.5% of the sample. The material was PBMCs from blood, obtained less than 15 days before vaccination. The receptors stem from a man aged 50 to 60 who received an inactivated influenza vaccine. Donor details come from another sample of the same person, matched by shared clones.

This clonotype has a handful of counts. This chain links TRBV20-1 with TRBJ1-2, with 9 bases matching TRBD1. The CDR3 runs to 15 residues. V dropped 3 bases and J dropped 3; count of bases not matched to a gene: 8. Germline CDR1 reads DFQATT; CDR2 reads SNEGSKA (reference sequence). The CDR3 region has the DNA TGCAGTGCTAGTAACACAGGGGGCACGGACTATGGCTACACCTTC. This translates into CSASNTGGTDYGYTF.

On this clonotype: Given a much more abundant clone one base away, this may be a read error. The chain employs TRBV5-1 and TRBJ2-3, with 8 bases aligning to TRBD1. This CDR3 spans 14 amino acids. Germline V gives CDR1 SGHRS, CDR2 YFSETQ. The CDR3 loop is CASSFTTGADTHYF. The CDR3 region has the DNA TGCGCCAGCAGCTTCACGACAGGGGCAGATACGCACTATTTT.

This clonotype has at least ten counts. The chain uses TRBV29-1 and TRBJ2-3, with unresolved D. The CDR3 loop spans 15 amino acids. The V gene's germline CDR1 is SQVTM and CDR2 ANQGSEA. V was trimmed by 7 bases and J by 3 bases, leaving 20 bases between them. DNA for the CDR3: TGCAGCGGGGCAATTACCGTATCTCCTACAGATACGCAGTATTTT. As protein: CSGAITVSPTDTQYF.

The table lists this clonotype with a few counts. The CDR3 nucleotides read TGTGCCAGTGCTCCGGGAGCGGGGAAGAACGAGCAGTACTTC. Its translation is CASAPGAGKNEQYF. The rearrangement joins TRBV19 to TRBJ2-7, with 7 nucleotides matching TRBD2. The ends lost 8 bases at V and 5 bases at J; junction bases unmatched: 12. This CDR3 contains 14 residues. The germline V gene encodes CDR1 LNHDA and CDR2 SQIVND (reference sequence).

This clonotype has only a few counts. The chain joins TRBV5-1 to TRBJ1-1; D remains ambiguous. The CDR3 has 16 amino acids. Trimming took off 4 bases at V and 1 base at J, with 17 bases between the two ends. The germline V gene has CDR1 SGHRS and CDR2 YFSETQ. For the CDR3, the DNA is TGCGCCAGCAGCACCCGCCCAGGACGGGGGAACACTGAAGCTTTCTTT. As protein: CASSTRPGRGNTEAFF. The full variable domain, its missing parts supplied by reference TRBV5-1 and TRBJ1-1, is KAGVTQTPRYLIKTRGQQVTLSCSPISGHRSVSWYQQTPGQGLQFLFEYFSETQRNKGNFPGRFSGRQFSNSRSEMNVSTLELGDSALYLCASSTRPGRGNTEAFFGQGTRLTVV.

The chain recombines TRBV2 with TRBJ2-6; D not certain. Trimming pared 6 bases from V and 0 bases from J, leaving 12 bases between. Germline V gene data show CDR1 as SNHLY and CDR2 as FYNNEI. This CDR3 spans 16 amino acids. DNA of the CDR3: TGTGCCAGCAGCCCCCACGAACCCTCTGGGGCCAACGTCCTGACTTTC. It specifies CASSPHEPSGANVLTF.

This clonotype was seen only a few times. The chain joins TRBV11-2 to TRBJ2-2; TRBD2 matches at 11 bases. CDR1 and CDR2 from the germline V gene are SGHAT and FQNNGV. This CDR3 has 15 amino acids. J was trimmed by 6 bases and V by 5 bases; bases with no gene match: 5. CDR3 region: CASSQGLAGPGELFF. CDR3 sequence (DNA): TGTGCCAGCAGCCAAGGACTAGCGGGCCCCGGGGAGCTGTTTTTT.

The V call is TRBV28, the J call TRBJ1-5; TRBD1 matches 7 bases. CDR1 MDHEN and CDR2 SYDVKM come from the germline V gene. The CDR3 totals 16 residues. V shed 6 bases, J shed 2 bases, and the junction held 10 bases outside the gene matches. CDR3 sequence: CASSSDRRVGNQPQHF. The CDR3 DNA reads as TGTGCCAGCAGCTCGGACAGGAGGGTAGGCAATCAGCCCCAGCATTTT.

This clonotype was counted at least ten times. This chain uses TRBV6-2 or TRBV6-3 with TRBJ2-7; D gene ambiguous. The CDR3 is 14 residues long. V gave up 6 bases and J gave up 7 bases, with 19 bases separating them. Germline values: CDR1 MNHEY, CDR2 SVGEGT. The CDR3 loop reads CASRTRVWMSEQYF. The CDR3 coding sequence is TGTGCCAGCAGAACAAGGGTCTGGATGTCTGAGCAGTACTTC.

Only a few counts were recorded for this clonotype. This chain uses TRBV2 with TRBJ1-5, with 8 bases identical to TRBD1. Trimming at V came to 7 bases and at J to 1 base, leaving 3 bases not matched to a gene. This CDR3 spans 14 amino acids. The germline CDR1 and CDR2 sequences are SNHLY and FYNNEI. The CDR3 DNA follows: TGTGCCAGCACTAGACAGGGGAGCAATCAGCCCCAGCATTTT. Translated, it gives CASTRQGSNQPQHF.

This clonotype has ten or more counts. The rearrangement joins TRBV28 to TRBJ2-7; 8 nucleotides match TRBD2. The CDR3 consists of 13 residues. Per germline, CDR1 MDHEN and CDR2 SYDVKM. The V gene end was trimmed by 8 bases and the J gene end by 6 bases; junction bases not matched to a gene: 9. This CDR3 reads CASSTGLVTEQYF. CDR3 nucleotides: TGTGCCAGCTCCACGGGACTAGTGACCGAGCAGTACTTC.

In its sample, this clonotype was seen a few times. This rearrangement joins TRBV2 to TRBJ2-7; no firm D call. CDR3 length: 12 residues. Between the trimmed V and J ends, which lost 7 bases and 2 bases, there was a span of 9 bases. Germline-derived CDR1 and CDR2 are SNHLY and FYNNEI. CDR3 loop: CASMYGAYEQYF. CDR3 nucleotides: TGTGCCAGCATGTACGGAGCCTACGAGCAGTACTTC.

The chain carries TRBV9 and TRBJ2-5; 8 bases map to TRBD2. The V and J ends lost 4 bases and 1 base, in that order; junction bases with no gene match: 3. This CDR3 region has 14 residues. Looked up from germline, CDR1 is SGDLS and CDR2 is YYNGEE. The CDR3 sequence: CASSRLASQETQYF. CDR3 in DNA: TGTGCCAGCAGCAGACTAGCGAGCCAAGAGACCCAGTACTTC.

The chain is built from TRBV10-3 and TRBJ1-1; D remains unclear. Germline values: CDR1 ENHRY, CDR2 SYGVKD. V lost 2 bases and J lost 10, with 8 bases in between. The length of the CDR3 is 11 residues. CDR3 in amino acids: CAISEGGVAFF. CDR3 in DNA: TGTGCCATCAGTGAGGGTGGTGTAGCTTTCTTT.

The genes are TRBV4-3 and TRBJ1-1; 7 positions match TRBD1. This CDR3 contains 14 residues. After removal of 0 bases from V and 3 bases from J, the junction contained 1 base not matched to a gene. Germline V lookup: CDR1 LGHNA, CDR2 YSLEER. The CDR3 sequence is CASSQEQGYTEAFF. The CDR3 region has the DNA TGCGCCAGCAGCCAAGAACAGGGGTACACTGAAGCTTTCTTT.

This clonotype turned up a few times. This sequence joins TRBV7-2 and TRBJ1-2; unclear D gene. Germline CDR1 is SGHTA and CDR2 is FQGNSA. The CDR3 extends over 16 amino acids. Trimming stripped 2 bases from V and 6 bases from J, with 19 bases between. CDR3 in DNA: TGTGCCAGCAGCTTATCCCGGCCAGAGCTGGTCGATGGCTACACCTTC. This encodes CASSLSRPELVDGYTF.

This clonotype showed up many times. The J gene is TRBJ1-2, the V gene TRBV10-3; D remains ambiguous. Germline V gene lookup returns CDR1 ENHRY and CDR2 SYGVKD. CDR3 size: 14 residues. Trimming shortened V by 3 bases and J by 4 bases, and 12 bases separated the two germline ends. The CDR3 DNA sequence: TGTGCCATCAGTGACGGGGAGATGGGCTATGGCTACACCTTC. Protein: CAISDGEMGYGYTF.

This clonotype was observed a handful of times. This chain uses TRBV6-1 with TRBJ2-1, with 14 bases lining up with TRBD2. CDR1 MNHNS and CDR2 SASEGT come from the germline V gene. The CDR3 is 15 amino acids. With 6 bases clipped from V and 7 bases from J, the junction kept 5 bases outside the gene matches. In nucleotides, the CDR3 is TGTGCCAGCAGGGGGACTAGCGGGAGAGGGAATGAGCAGTTCTTC. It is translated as CASRGTSGRGNEQFF.

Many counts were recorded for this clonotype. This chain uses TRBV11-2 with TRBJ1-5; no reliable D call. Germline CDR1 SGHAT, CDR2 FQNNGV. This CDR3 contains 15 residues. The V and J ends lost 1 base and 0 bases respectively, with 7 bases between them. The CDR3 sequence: CASSLGLYSNQPQHF. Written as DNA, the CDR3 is TGTGCCAGCAGCTTAGGCCTCTATAGCAATCAGCCCCAGCATTTT.

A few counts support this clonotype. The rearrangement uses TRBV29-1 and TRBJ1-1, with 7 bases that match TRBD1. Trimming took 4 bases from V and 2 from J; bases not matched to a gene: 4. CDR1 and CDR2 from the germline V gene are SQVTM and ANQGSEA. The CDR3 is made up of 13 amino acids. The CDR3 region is CSVGGQLNTEAFF. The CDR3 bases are TGCAGCGTTGGGGGACAGTTAAACACTGAAGCTTTCTTT.

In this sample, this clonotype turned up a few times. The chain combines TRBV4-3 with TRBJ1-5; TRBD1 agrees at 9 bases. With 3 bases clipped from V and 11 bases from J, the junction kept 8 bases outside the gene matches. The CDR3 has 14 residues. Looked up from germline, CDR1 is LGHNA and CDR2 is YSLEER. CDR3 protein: CASSHLQGQGSQHF. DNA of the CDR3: TGCGCCAGCAGCCACCTACAAGGACAGGGGTCCCAGCATTTT.

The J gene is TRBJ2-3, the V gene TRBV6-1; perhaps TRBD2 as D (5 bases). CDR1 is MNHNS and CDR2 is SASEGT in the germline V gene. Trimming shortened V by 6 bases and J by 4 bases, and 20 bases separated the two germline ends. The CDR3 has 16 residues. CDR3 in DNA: TGTGCCAGCAGCCCTACGGCTAGCTTTATGTCAGATACGCAGTATTTT. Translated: CASSPTASFMSDTQYF.

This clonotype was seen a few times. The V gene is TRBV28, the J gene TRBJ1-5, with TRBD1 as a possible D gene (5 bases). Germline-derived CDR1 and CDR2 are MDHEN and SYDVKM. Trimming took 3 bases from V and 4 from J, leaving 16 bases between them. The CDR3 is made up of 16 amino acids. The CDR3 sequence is CASSFSSGLTNQPQHF. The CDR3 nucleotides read TGTGCCAGCAGTTTTAGTTCGGGACTAACTAATCAGCCCCAGCATTTT.

The CDR3: CATQTSVFYNEQFF. CDR3 DNA: TGTGCCACCCAAACTAGCGTTTTCTACAATGAGCAGTTCTTC. The chain links TRBV6-1 to TRBJ2-1; 7 bases line up with TRBD2. V shed 10 bases, J shed 3 bases, and the junction held 9 bases outside the gene matches. Germline V gives CDR1 MNHNS, CDR2 SASEGT. This CDR3 is 14 amino acids long.

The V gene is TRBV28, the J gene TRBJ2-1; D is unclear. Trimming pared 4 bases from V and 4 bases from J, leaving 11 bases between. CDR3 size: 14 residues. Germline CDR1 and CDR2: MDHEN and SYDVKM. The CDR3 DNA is TGTGCCAGCAGTTACACCCCCTTGTACAATGAGCAGTTCTTC. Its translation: CASSYTPLYNEQFF.

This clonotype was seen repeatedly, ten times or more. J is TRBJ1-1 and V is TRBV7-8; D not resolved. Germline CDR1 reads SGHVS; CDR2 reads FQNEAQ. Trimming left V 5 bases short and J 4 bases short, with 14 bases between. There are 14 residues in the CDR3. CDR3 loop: CASSRTALSTEAFF. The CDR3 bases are TGTGCCAGCAGCCGGACCGCTTTAAGCACTGAAGCTTTCTTT. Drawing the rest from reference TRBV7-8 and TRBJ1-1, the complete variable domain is GAGVSQSPRYKVAKRGQDVALRCDPISGHVSLFWYQQALGQGPEFLTYFQNEAQLDKSGLPSDRFFAERPEGSVSTLKIQRTQQEDSAVYLCASSRTALSTEAFFGQGTRLTVV.

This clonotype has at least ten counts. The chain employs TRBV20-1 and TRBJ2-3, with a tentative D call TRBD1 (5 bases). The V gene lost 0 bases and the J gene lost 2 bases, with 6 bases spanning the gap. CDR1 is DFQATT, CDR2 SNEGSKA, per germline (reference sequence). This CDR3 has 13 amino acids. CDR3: CSARDRVTDTQYF. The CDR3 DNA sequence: TGCAGTGCTAGAGACAGGGTCACAGATACGCAGTATTTT.

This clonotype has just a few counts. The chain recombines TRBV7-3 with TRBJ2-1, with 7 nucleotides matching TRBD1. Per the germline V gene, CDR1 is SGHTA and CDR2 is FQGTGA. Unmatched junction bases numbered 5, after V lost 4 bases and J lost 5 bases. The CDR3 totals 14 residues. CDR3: CASSSGGYDNEQFF. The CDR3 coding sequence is TGTGCCAGCAGCTCAGGGGGTTACGACAATGAGCAGTTCTTC.

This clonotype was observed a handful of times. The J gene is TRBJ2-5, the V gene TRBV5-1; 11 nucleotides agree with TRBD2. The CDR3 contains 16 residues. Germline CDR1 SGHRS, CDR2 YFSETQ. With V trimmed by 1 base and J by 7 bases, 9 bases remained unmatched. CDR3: CASSLSVAGGPGTQYF. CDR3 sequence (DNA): TGCGCCAGCAGCTTGTCGGTAGCGGGAGGGCCGGGGACCCAGTACTTC.

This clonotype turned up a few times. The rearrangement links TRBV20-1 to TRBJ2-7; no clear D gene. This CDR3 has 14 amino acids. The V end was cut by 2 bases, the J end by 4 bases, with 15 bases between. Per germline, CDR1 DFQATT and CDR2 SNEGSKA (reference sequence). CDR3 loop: CSARSALSTYEQYF. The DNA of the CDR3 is TGCAGTGCTAGAAGCGCGCTATCAACTTACGAGCAGTACTTC.

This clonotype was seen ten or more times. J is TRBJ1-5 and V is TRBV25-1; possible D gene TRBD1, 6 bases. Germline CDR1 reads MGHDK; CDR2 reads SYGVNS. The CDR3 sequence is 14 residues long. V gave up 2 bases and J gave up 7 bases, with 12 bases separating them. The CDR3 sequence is CASSENRDGQPQHF. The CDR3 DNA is TGTGCCAGCAGTGAAAACAGGGACGGGCAGCCCCAGCATTTT.